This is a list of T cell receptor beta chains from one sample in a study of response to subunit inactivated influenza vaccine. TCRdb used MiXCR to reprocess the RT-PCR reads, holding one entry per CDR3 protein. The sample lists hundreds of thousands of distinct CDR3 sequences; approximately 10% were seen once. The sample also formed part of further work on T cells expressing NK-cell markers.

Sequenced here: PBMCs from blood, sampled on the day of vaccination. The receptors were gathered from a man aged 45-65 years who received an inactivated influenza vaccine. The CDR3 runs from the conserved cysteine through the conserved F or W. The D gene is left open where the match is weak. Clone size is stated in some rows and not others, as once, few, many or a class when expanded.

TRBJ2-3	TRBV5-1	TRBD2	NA	CASSFSGGPRTDTQYF	TGCGCCAGCAGCTTTAGCGGGGGCCCCCGCACAGATACGCAGTATTTT
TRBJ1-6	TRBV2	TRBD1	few	CASSPGQGVNSPLHF	TGTGCCAGCAGTCCGGGACAGGGGGTTAATTCACCCCTCCACTTT
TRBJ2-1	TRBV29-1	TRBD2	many	CSVGGRAANEQFF	TGCAGCGTTGGCGGGAGGGCCGCCAATGAGCAGTTCTTC
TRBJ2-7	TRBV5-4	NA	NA	CASSWERMAYEQYF	TGTGCCAGCAGCTGGGAACGTATGGCCTACGAGCAGTACTTC
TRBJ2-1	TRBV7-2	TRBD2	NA	CASSLLAGGHNEQFF	TGTGCCAGCAGCTTACTAGCGGGAGGACACAATGAGCAGTTCTTC
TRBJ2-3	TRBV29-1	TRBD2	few	CSVELAGRTDTQYF	TGCAGCGTCGAACTAGCGGGACGCACAGATACGCAGTATTTT
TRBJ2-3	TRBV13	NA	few	CASSFGGGGSTDTQYF	TGTGCCAGCAGCTTTGGGGGGGGCGGGAGCACAGATACGCAGTATTTT
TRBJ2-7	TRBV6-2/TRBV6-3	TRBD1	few	CASIPGRYRGNREQYF	TGTGCCAGCATCCCGGGAAGGTACAGGGGGAATCGGGAGCAGTACTTC
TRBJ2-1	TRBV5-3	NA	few	CARSTGTLSSYNEQFF	TGTGCCAGAAGCACCGGGACTCTTAGCTCCTACAATGAGCAGTTCTTC
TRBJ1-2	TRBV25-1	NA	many	CASSFRQAGGDGYTF	TGTGCCAGCAGTTTCCGACAGGCCGGGGGTGATGGCTACACCTTC
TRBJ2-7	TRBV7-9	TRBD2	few	CASSSTLSGRATYEQYF	TGTGCCAGCAGCTCGACACTTAGCGGGAGGGCCACATACGAGCAGTACTTC
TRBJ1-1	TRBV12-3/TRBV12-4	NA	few	CASSSPGAISEAFF	TGTGCCAGCAGTTCCCCCGGGGCAATTTCTGAAGCTTTCTTT
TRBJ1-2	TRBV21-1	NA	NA	CARGEQTNYGYTF	TGTGCCAGAGGAGAGCAGACCAACTATGGCTACACCTTC
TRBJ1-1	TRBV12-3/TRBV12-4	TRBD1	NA	CASSMGQVLNTEAFF	TGTGCCAGCAGTATGGGACAGGTCTTGAACACTGAAGCTTTCTTT
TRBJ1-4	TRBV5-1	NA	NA	CASRTQENEKLFF	TGCGCCAGCCGGACCCAGGAAAATGAAAAACTATTTTTT
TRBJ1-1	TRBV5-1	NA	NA	CASSLALGRNTEAFF	TGCGCCAGCAGCTTGGCCTTAGGACGGAACACTGAAGCTTTCTTT
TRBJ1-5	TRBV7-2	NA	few	CAPWVDQPQHF	TGTGCCCCATGGGTGGATCAGCCCCAGCATTTT
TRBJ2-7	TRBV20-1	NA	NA	CSARDSKVSGYEQYF	TGCAGTGCTAGAGATTCAAAGGTATCGGGCTACGAGCAGTACTTC
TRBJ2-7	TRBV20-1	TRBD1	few	CSAQSTGAYEQYF	TGCAGTGCTCAATCTACAGGGGCCTACGAGCAGTACTTC
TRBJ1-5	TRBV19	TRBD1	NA	CASSKGLFRDREFNQPQHF	TGTGCCAGTAGTAAAGGGCTGTTCCGGGACAGAGAGTTCAATCAGCCCCAGCATTTT
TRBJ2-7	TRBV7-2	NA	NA	CASSLAFASEQYF	TGTGCCAGCAGCTTAGCGTTCGCGTCCGAGCAGTACTTC
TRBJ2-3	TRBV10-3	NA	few	CAISESYSPADTQYF	TGTGCCATCAGTGAGTCATACAGCCCCGCAGATACGCAGTATTTT
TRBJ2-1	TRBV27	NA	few	CASSLLGGVYNEQFF	TGTGCCAGCAGTTTATTGGGGGGCGTATACAATGAGCAGTTCTTC
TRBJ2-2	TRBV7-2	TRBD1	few	CASSGTGTVNTGELFF	TGTGCCAGCAGCGGTACCGGGACAGTGAACACCGGGGAGCTGTTTTTT
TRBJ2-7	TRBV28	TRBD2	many	CASRLSGVYEQYF	TGTGCCAGCCGCTTAAGCGGGGTTTACGAGCAGTACTTC
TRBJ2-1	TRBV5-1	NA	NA	CASSSRAGSRNEQFF	TGCGCCAGCAGTTCACGGGCGGGGAGTCGCAATGAGCAGTTCTTC
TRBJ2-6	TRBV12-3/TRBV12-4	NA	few	CASRGGLYDRSGANVLTF	TGTGCCAGCAGAGGGGGTCTCTACGACCGCTCTGGGGCCAACGTCCTGACTTTC
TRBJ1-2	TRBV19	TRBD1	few	CASRGQDYGYTF	TGTGCCAGTCGGGGACAGGACTATGGCTACACCTTC
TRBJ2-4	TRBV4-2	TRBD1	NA	CASSPQGAVNIQYF	TGTGCCAGCAGCCCACAGGGGGCGGTCAACATTCAGTACTTC
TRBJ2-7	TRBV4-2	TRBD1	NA	CASSQDGLRTGGYEQYF	TGTGCCAGCAGCCAAGATGGGTTAAGGACAGGGGGCTACGAGCAGTACTTC
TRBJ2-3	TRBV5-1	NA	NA	CASSQTGPTDTQYF	TGCGCCAGCAGCCAGACAGGCCCCACAGATACGCAGTATTTT
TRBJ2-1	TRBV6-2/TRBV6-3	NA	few	CASSYKWGGEFF	TGTGCCAGCAGTTATAAGTGGGGGGGCGAATTCTTC
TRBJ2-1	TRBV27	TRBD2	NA	CASGQRTSGGANEQFF	TGTGCCAGCGGCCAACGGACTAGCGGGGGGGCCAATGAGCAGTTCTTC
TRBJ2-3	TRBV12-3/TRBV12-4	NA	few	CASTVVGGLGTDTQYF	TGTGCCAGCACCGTGGTAGGGGGGCTTGGCACAGATACGCAGTATTTT
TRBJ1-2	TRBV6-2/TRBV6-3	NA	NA	CASSPSGGRYGYTF	TGTGCCAGCAGTCCAAGTGGCGGGCGCTATGGCTACACCTTC
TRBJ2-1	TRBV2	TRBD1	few	CASSDRDRGSYEQFF	TGTGCCAGCAGCGACCGGGACAGGGGGTCATATGAGCAGTTCTTC
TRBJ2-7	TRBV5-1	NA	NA	CASSLNVNYEQYF	TGCGCCAGCAGCTTGAACGTCAACTACGAGCAGTACTTC
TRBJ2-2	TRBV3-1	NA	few	CASSPPWGTGELFF	TGTGCCAGCAGCCCCCCGTGGGGCACCGGGGAGCTGTTTTTT
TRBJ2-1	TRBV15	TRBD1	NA	CATRRRGGMFNEQFF	TGTGCAACCAGACGTAGAGGGGGCATGTTCAATGAGCAGTTCTTC
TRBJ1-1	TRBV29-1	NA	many	CSVARRLNTEAFF	TGCAGCGTTGCGCGACGTCTGAACACTGAAGCTTTCTTT
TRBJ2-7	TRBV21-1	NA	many	CASSKAGTAYEQYF	TGTGCCAGCAGCAAAGCTGGGACAGCCTACGAGCAGTACTTC
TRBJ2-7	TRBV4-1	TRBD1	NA	CASSHGTVGFQEQYF	TGCGCCAGCAGCCATGGGACAGTGGGATTTCAAGAGCAGTACTTC
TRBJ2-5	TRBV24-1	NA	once	CATSDQQETQCF	TGTGCCACCAGTGACCAACAAGAGACCCAGTGCTTC
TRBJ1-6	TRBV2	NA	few	CASSTASSPLHF	TGTGCCAGTTCTACGGCAAGTTCACCCCTCCACTTT
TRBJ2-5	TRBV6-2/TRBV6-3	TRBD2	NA	CASSYDGVLAEQTQYF	TGTGCCAGCAGTTACGATGGGGTTCTAGCGGAGCAGACCCAGTACTTC
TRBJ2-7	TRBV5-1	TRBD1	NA	CASSERGGQGSYEQYF	TGCGCCAGCAGCGAGAGAGGGGGACAGGGATCCTACGAGCAGTACTTC